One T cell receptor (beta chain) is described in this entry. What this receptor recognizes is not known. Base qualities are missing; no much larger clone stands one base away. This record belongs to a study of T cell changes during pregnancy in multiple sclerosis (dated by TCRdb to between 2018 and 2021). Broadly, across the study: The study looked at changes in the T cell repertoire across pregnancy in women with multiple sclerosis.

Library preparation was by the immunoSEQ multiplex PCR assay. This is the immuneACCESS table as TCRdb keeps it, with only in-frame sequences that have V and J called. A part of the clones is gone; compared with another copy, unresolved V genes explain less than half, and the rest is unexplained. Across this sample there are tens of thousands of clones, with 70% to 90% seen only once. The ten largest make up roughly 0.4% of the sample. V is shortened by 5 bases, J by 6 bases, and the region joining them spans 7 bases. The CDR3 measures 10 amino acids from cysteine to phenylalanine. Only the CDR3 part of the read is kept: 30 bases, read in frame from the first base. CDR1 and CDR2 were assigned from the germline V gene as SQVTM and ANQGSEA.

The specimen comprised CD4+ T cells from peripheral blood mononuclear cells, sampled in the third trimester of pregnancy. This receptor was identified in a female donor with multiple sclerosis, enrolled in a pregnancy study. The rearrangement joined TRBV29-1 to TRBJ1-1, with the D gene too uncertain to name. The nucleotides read TGCAGCGTTATTAGTGCTGAAGCTTTCTTT. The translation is CSVISAEAFF.